This T cell receptor beta chain was recovered during a study of blood T cell repertoires in COVID-19. Study-wide context: PBMCs, B-cell-depleted T cells, or T cells were the source of the cDNA or gDNA that made up the material.

The V and J ends lost 5 bases and 9 bases respectively, with 15 bases between them. The CDR3 runs 13 residues. Using immunoSEQ multiplex PCR, the repertoire was profiled, and TCRdb retains in-frame clones only, with some absent. The table lists roughly 170,000 clones, approximately 79% of them singletons. The rearrangement links TRBV12-3 or TRBV12-4 to TRBJ2-3; tentatively, D is TRBD2 (6 bases). The sequenced sample consisted of peripheral blood. The clonotype comes from a woman in her sixties or seventies with acute or convalescent COVID-19. CDR3 loop: CASSQLVGGTQYF. The CDR3, as DNA: TGTGCCAGCAGTCAATTAGTGGGAGGCACGCAGTATTTT.